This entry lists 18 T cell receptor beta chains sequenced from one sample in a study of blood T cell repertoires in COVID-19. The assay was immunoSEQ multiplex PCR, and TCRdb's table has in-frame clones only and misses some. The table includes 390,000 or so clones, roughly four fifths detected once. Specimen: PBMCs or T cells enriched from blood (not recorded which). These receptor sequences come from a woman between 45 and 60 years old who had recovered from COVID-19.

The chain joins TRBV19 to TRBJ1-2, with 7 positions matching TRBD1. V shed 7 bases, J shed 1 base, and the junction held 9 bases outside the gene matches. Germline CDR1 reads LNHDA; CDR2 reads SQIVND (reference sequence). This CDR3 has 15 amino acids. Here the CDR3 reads CASTFRGGSNYGYTF. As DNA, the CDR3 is TGTGCCAGTACCTTCCGAGGGGGCAGTAACTATGGCTACACCTTC.

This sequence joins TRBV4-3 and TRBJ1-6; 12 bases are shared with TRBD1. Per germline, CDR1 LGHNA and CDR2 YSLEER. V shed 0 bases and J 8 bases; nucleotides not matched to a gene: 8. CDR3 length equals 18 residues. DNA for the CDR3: TGCGCCAGCAGCCAAGATTCTGGGACAGGGGGCTGGGATTCACCCCTCCACTTT. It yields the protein CASSQDSGTGGWDSPLHF.

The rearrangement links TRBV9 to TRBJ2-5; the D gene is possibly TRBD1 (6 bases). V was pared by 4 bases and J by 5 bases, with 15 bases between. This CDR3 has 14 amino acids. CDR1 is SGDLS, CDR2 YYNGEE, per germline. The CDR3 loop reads CASSLAGERETQYF. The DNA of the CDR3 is TGTGCCAGCAGCTTAGCAGGGGAGAGGGAGACCCAGTACTTC.

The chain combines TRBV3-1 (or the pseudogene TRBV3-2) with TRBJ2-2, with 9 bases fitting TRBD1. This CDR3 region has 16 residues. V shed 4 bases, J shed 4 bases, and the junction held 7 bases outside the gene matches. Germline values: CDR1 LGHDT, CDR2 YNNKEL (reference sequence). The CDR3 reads CASSLPGQGPTGELFF. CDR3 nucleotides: TGTGCCAGCAGCCTACCGGGACAGGGACCCACCGGGGAGCTGTTTTTT.

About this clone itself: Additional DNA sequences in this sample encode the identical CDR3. As DNA, the CDR3 is TGTGCCAGCAGCGTACGGGGGGCGCCCTACAATGAGCAGTTCTTC. Protein product: CASSVRGAPYNEQFF. The chain is built from TRBV9 and TRBJ2-1, with a possible D match to TRBD2 (7 bases). V was clipped by 1 base and J by 2 bases, with 10 bases between them. The CDR3 runs 15 residues. Germline V CDR1 and CDR2: SGDLS, YYNGEE.

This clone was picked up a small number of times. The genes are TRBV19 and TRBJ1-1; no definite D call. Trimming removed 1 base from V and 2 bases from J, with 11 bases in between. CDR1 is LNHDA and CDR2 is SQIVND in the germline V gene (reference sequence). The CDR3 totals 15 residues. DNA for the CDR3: TGTGCCAGTAGTATAGTCGTTGTCAGAAACACTGAAGCTTTCTTT. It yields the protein CASSIVVVRNTEAFF.

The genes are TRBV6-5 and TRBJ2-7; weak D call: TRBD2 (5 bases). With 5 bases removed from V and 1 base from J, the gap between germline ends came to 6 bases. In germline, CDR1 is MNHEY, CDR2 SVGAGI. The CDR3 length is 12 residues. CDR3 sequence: CASSRGSYEQYF. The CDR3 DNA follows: TGTGCCAGCAGTCGGGGTTCCTACGAGCAGTACTTC.

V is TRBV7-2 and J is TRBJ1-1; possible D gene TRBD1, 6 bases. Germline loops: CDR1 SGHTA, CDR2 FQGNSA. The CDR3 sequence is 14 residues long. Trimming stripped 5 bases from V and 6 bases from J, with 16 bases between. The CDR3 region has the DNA TGTGCCAGCAGCACCTCCTGGGGGCTCTCTGAAGCTTTCTTT. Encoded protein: CASSTSWGLSEAFF. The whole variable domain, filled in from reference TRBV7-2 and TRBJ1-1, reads GAGVSQSPSNKVTEKGKDVELRCDPISGHTALYWYRQSLGQGLEFLIYFQGNSAPDKSGLPSDRFSAERTGGSVSTLTIQRTQQEDSAVYLCASSTSWGLSEAFFGQGTRLTVV.

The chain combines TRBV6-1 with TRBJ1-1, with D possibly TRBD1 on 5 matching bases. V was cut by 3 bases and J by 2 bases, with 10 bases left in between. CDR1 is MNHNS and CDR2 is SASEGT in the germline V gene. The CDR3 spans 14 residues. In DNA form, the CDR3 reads TGTGCCAGCAGTGACCAGGGAGGAAACACTGAAGCTTTCTTT. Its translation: CASSDQGGNTEAFF.

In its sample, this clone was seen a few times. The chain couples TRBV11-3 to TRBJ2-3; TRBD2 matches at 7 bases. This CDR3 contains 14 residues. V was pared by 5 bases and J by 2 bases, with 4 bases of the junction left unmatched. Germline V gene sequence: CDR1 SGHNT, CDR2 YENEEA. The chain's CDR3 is CASSPGTNTDTQYF. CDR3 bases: TGTGCCAGCAGCCCCGGGACTAACACAGATACGCAGTATTTT.

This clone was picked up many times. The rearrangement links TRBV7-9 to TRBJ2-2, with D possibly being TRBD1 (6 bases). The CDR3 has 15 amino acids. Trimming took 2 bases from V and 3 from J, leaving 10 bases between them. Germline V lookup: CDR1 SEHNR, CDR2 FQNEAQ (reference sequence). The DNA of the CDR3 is TGTGCCAGCAGCTTAAGGGACATAGACACCGGGGAGCTGTTTTTT. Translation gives CASSLRDIDTGELFF.

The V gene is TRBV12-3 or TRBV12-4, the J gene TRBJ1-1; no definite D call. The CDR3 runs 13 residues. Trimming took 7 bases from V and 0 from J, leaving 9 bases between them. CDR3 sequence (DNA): TGTGCCAGCACGGGGTTCATGAACACTGAAGCTTTCTTT. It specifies CASTGFMNTEAFF.

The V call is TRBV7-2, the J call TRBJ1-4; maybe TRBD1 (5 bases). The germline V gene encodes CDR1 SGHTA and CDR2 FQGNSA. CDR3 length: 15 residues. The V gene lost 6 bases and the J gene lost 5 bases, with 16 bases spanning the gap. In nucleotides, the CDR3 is TGTGCCAGCAGTTGGCGGGACGGATTAAATGAAAAACTGTTTTTT. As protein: CASSWRDGLNEKLFF.

The CDR3 protein is CASSSQGLREAFF. CDR3 DNA sequence: TGTGCCAGCAGCTCACAGGGGTTACGGGAAGCTTTCTTT. This rearrangement joins TRBV7-2 to TRBJ1-1; 7 nucleotides agree with TRBD1. Unmatched junction bases numbered 7, after V lost 4 bases and J lost 8 bases. Germline V gives CDR1 SGHTA, CDR2 FQGNSA. CDR3 length: 13 amino acids.

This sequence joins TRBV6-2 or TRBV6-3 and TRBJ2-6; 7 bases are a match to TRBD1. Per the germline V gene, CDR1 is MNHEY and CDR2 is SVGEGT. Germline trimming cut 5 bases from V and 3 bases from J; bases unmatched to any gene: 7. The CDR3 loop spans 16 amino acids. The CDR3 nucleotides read TGTGCCAGCAGTAACAGAGGGGGCGGTGGGGCCAACGTCCTGACTTTC. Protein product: CASSNRGGGGANVLTF.

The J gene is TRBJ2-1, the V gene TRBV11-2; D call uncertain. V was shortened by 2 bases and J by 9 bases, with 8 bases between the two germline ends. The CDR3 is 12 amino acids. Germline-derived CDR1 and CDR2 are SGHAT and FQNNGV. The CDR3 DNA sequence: TGTGCCAGCAGCTTACCTAATGGTGAGCAGTTCTTC. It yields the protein CASSLPNGEQFF.

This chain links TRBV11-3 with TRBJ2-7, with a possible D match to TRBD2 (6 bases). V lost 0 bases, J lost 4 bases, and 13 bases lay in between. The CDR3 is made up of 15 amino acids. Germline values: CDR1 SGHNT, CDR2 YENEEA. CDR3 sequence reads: CASSLELGGLYEQYF. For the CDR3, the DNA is TGTGCCAGCAGCTTAGAGCTTGGGGGGTTGTACGAGCAGTACTTC.

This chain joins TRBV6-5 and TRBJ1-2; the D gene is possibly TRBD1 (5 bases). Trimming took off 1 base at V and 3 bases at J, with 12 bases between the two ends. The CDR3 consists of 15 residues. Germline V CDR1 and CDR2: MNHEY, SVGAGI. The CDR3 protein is CASSYYLGRDYGYTF. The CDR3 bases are TGTGCCAGCAGTTACTATCTGGGCAGGGACTATGGCTACACCTTC.